This TCR beta chain derives from a study of post-analysis software for immune sequencing data. Unique molecular identifiers tagged the TCR beta cDNA libraries. TCRdb re-analysed the PCR reads in MiXCR, keeping a single row per CDR3 protein. Seen here are roughly 730,000 distinct CDR3 sequences, less than 35% observed once, and the top ten hold 0.55% to 0.65%. The sample holds a few counts of this clonotype. The source material was blood. This receptor was taken from a girl aged 10 to 17 with multiple sclerosis.

The CDR3 nucleotides are TGCAGCGTCGCTGACGGCCCGTCTGGGCAGTACTTC. Translating it yields CSVADGPSGQYF. The chain is built from TRBV29-1 and TRBJ2-7; D unclear. This CDR3 contains 12 residues. Germline CDR1 SQVTM, CDR2 ANQGSEA. Trimming removed 6 bases at V and 9 bases at J, with 18 bases between.